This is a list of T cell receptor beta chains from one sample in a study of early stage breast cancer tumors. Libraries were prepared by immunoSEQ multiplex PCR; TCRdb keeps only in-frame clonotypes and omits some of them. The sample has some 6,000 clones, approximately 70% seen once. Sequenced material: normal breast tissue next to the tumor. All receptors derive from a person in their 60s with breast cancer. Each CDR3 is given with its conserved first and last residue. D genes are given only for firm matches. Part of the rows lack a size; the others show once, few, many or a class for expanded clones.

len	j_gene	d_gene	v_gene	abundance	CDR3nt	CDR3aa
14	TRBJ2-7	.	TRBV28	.	TGTGCCAGCAGCCTCCTAGGCAGGGTCCACGAGCAGTACTTC	CASSLLGRVHEQYF
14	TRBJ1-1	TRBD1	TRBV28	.	TGTGCCAGCAGTTGGACAGGGACCTCCGCTGAAGCTTTCTTT	CASSWTGTSAEAFF
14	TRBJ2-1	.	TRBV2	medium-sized	TGTGCCAGCAGTGAGGATTCCAGCTCCAATGAGCAGTTCTTC	CASSEDSSSNEQFF
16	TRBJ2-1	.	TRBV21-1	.	TGTGCCAGCAGCAAAAAAACCGAGCGGGAGACCAATGAGCAGTTCTTC	CASSKKTERETNEQFF
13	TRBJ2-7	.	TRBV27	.	TGTGCCAGCAGTTTCGGTTCAGCCTACGAGCAGTACTTC	CASSFGSAYEQYF
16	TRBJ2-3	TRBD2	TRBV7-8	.	TGTGCCAGCAGCCTCCTAGCGGGAGCCTATAGAGATACGCAGTATTTT	CASSLLAGAYRDTQYF
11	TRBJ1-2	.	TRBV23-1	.	TGCGCCAGCAGGGGGGGTAACGGCTACACCTTC	CASRGGNGYTF
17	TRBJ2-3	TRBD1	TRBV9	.	TGTGCCAGCAGCGCTTATCCGGGACAGGGGGCCACAGATACGCAGTATTTT	CASSAYPGQGATDTQYF
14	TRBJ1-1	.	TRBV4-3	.	TGCGCCAGCAGCCAAGAGAACAGGGATACTGAAGCTTTCTTT	CASSQENRDTEAFF
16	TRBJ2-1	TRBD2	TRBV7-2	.	TGTGCCAGCAGCCGTCGGGGGGGGGCAGTTACCAATGAGCAGTTCTTC	CASSRRGGAVTNEQFF
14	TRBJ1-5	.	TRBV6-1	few	TGTGCCAGCATAGACACTTATAGCAATCAGCCCCAGCATTTT	CASIDTYSNQPQHF
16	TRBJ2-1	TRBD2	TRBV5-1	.	TGCGCCAGCAGCTTTGTAGCTAGCGGGGGGGCAAATGAGCAGTTCTTC	CASSFVASGGANEQFF
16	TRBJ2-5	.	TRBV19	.	TGTGCCAGTAGTAGCTCCGCGGGGAGACGCCAAGAGACCCAGTACTTC	CASSSSAGRRQETQYF
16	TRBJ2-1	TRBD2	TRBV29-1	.	TGCAGCGTTGAATTACTAGCGGGAGGTCCTAGCTATGAGCAGTTCTTC	CSVELLAGGPSYEQFF
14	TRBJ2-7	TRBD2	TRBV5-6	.	TGTGCCAGCAGCTTCAGCGGGAGTTCGTACGAGCAGTACTTC	CASSFSGSSYEQYF
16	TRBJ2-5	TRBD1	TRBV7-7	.	TGTGCTAGCAGCTTAAACCGGGACAGGGGAGGAGAGACCCAGTACTTC	CASSLNRDRGGETQYF
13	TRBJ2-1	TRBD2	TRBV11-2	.	TGTGCCAGCAGCCAACCTAGCGGGGGGGGTTGGGTCTTC	CASSQPSGGGWVF
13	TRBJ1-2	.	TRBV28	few	TGTGCCAGCAGTCCTAGCGATTACCATGGCTACACCTTC	CASSPSDYHGYTF
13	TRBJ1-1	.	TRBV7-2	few	TGTGCCAGCAGCTTAGTCGGGAACACTGAAGCTTTCTTT	CASSLVGNTEAFF
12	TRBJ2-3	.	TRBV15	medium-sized	TGTGCCACCAGCTCTGGGATTGATACGCAGTATTTT	CATSSGIDTQYF
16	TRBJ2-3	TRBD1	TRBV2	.	TGTGCCAGCTCAGGGGGCAGGGCTGGGTTCACAGATACGCAGTATTTT	CASSGGRAGFTDTQYF
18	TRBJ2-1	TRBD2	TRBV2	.	TGTGCCAGCAGGGCCGGGACTAGCGGGAGGAGTGAGGGGAATGAGCAGTTCTTC	CASRAGTSGRSEGNEQFF
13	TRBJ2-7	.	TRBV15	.	TGTGCCACCAGCAGAGATATAATCTACGAGCAGTACTTC	CATSRDIIYEQYF
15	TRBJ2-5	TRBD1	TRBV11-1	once	TGTGCCAGCAGCTTCGACAGGGGGAAGTCAGAGACCCAGTACTTC	CASSFDRGKSETQYF
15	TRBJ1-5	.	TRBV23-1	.	TGCGCCAGCAGTCAATCGGAGGAACTCAATCAGCCCCAGCATTTT	CASSQSEELNQPQHF
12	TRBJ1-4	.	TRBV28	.	TGTGCCACCAATCTGTCGGGTGAAAAACTGTTTTTT	CATNLSGEKLFF
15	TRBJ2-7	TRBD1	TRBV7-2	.	TGTGCCAGCAGCTCCCGGGACAGGGGGGTCTACGAGCAGTACTTC	CASSSRDRGVYEQYF
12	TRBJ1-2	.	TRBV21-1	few	TGTGCCAGCAGCAAAGTTCCGTGGGGCTACACCTTC	CASSKVPWGYTF
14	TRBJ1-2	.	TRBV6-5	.	TGTGCCAGCAGTTACGGACGGTACAACTATGGCTACACCTTC	CASSYGRYNYGYTF
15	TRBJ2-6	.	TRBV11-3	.	TGTGCCAGCAGCTTACAGGGCTCTGGGGCCAACGTCCTGACTTTC	CASSLQGSGANVLTF
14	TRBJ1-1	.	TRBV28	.	TGTGCCAGCAGTTTATCCGGGGGATCCACTGAAGCTTTCTTT	CASSLSGGSTEAFF
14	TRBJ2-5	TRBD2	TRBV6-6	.	TGTGCCAGCAGTTACGGCGGGGGCCAAGAGACCCAGTACTTC	CASSYGGGQETQYF
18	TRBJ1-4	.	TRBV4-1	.	TGCGCCAGCAGCCAAGGGTCATCCCATGACGGGAGGTGGGAAAAACTGTTTTTT	CASSQGSSHDGRWEKLFF
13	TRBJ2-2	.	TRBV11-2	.	TGTGCCAGCAGCCCCACGTCCACCGGGGAGCTGTTTTTT	CASSPTSTGELFF
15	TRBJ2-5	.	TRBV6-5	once	TGTGCCAGCAGTGGACGGTGGGACCGCCGAGAGACCCAGTACTTC	CASSGRWDRRETQYF
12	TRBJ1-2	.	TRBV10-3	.	TGTGCCACCCAGGGTGGGATTTATGGCTACACCTTC	CATQGGIYGYTF
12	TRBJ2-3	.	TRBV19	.	TGTGCCAGTAGTATCGGGACAGATACGCAGTATTTT	CASSIGTDTQYF
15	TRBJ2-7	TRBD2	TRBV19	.	TGTGCCAGTAGAGACCTAGCGGGGGCTAACTACGAGCAGTACTTC	CASRDLAGANYEQYF
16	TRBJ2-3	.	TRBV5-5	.	TGTGCCAGCAGCTTGGATGCGGGTATGAGCACAGATACGCAGTATTTT	CASSLDAGMSTDTQYF
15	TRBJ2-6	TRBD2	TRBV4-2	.	TGTGCCAGCAGCCGGCGGGAGACTGGGGCCAACGTCCTGACTTTC	CASSRRETGANVLTF
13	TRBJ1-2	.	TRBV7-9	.	TGTGCCAGCGTTCAGGGCTTGAGCTATGGCTACACCTTC	CASVQGLSYGYTF
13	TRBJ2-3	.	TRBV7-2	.	TGTGCCAGCAGCTTAGCCCCCCGAGATACGCAGTATTTT	CASSLAPRDTQYF
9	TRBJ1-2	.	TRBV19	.	TGTGCCAGTACTAATGGCTACACCTTC	CASTNGYTF
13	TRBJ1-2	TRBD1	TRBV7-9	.	TGTGCCAGCAGCGGTGACAGGGTAAATGGCTACACCTTC	CASSGDRVNGYTF
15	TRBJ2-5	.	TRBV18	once	TGTGCCAGCTCCCCGTCGGACACGCTTATGGAGACCCAGTACTTC	CASSPSDTLMETQYF
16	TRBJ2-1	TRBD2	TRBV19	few	TGTGCCAGTAGTATACAAGCGGGGGGCTCCTACAATGAGCAGTTCTTC	CASSIQAGGSYNEQFF
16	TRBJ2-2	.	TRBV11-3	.	TGTGCCAGCAGCTTAGGGTCGTTAGGCTACACCGGGGAGCTGTTTTTT	CASSLGSLGYTGELFF